Each of the 22 T cell receptor beta chains below was sequenced from the same sample in a study of blood T cell repertoires in COVID-19. Data came from immunoSEQ multiplex PCR; TCRdb stores just in-frame clones and leaves some out. The table lists hundreds of thousands of clones, more than 70% of them singletons. Material for sequencing was peripheral blood. All receptors come from a woman aged 60-75 years with COVID-19, enrolled during active disease.

This rearrangement joins TRBV28 to TRBJ2-3, with D possibly matching TRBD1 (7 bases). The V end was cut by 1 base, the J end by 3 bases, with 14 bases between. Looked up from germline, CDR1 is MDHEN and CDR2 is SYDVKM. The CDR3 consists of 16 residues. The CDR3 bases are TGTGCCAGCAGTTTATTTTTGGCAGGGGGGACAGATACGCAGTATTTT. As protein: CASSLFLAGGTDTQYF.

Only a few counts were recorded for this clone. The same CDR3 also results from other DNA sequences found in this sample. The chain carries TRBV12-5 and TRBJ1-1; possibly TRBD1 for D (5 bases). V dropped 1 base and J dropped 8 bases, with 11 bases sitting between them. The germline V gene encodes CDR1 LGHNT and CDR2 FRNRAP. CDR3 length: 13 residues. CDR3 residues: CASGLAREGEAFF. CDR3 sequence (DNA): TGTGCTAGTGGTTTGGCCAGGGAAGGGGAAGCTTTCTTT.

The J gene is TRBJ2-7, the V gene TRBV6-5; the match to TRBD2 covers 13 bases. This CDR3 region has 15 residues. Trimming at V came to 6 bases and at J to 3 bases, leaving 5 bases not matched to a gene. CDR1 is MNHEY, CDR2 SVGAGI, per germline. CDR3 DNA sequence: TGTGCCAGCAGGGGGGGACTAGCGGGATTCTACGAGCAGTACTTC. This encodes CASRGGLAGFYEQYF.

The gene calls are TRBV29-1 and TRBJ1-2; 7 bases match TRBD1. CDR1 SQVTM and CDR2 ANQGSEA come from the germline V gene. V trimming: 3 bases; J trimming: 0 bases; junction bases outside the gene matches: 7. This CDR3 spans 15 amino acids. CDR3 protein: CSVEIVGQTNYGYTF. In DNA, the CDR3 is TGCAGCGTTGAGATAGTGGGACAGACTAACTATGGCTACACCTTC.

The V gene is TRBV18, the J gene TRBJ2-7; the D gene is possibly TRBD2 (5 bases). Trimming shortened V by 3 bases and J by 0 bases, and 12 bases separated the two germline ends. This CDR3 region has 15 residues. Germline V gene lookup returns CDR1 KGHSH and CDR2 LQKENI. The CDR3 coding sequence is TGTGCCAGCTCACCTGGGAGCGACGGCTCCTACGAGCAGTACTTC. It specifies CASSPGSDGSYEQYF.

CDR3 region: CASRNDRDDQPQHF. In nucleotides, the CDR3 is TGTGCCAGCAGGAACGACAGGGACGATCAGCCCCAGCATTTT. The J gene is TRBJ1-5, the V gene TRBV6-5; 7 nucleotides align to TRBD1. Losses at the gene ends were 6 bases for V and 5 bases for J; bases not matched to a gene: 7. The CDR3 spans 14 residues. From germline, CDR1 is MNHEY and CDR2 SVGAGI.

The rearrangement uses TRBV24-1 and TRBJ1-2; D gene uncertain. This CDR3 region has 14 residues. Per germline, CDR1 KGHDR and CDR2 SFDVKD. V was trimmed by 4 bases and J by 2 bases, leaving 10 bases between them. The CDR3 DNA reads TGTGCCACCAGTGACCGAGACAAGAACTATGGCTACACCTTC. Translated: CATSDRDKNYGYTF.

This clone was recorded only once. The chain joins TRBV7-6 to TRBJ2-2; D perhaps matches TRBD1 (6 bases). The V and J ends lost 6 bases and 2 bases respectively, with 13 bases between them. Germline loops: CDR1 SGHVS, CDR2 FNYEAQ. The CDR3 is 15 amino acids. CDR3 DNA sequence: TGTGCCAGCAGTCATACACAGGGTAACACCGGGGAGCTGTTTTTT. Protein product: CASSHTQGNTGELFF.

This chain uses TRBV2 with TRBJ2-3; 9 nucleotides agree with TRBD2. V gave up 6 bases and J gave up 0 bases; unmatched junction bases: 4. Germline V gene lookup returns CDR1 SNHLY and CDR2 FYNNEI. The CDR3 is 15 residues long. The CDR3, as DNA: TGTGCCAGCAGCCGACTAGCGGCTAGCACAGATACGCAGTATTTT. The encoded protein is CASSRLAASTDTQYF. Filled out from reference TRBV2 and TRBJ2-3, the complete variable domain reads EPEVTQTPSHQVTQMGQEVILRCVPISNHLYFYWYRQILGQKVEFLVSFYNNEISEKSEIFDDQFSVERPDGSNFTLKIRSTKLEDSAMYFCASSRLAASTDTQYFGPGTRLTVL.

The chain joins TRBV5-1 to TRBJ2-1; 9 positions match TRBD2. J lost 3 bases, V lost 4 bases, and 11 bases had no gene match. This CDR3 comprises 17 residues. The germline gives CDR1 SGHRS, CDR2 YFSETQ. The CDR3 loop is CASSEGSGTSLYNEQFF. In nucleotides, the CDR3 is TGCGCCAGCAGCGAGGGTTCCGGGACTAGCCTCTACAATGAGCAGTTCTTC.

The chain uses TRBV29-1 and TRBJ1-1; TRBD1 might be the D (5 bases). The V end lost 4 bases, the J end lost 0 bases, and 21 bases lay between the germline ends. Germline CDR1 and CDR2: SQVTM and ANQGSEA. There are 17 residues in the CDR3. The CDR3 is CSVVGPLGGALNTEAFF. In nucleotides, the CDR3 is TGCAGCGTTGTAGGCCCCTTGGGAGGGGCCTTGAACACTGAAGCTTTCTTT. Looking up the rest from reference TRBV29-1 and TRBJ1-1 gives the full variable domain: SAVISQKPSRDICQRGTSLTIQCQVDSQVTMMFWYRQQPGQSLTLIATANQGSEATYESGFVIDKFPISRPNLTFSTLTVSNMSPEDSSIYLCSVVGPLGGALNTEAFFGQGTRLTVV.

The sample holds one count of this clone. The V and J genes are TRBV27 and TRBJ2-1, with TRBD2 identical over 8 bases. The CDR3 is 16 residues long. Germline V gene data show CDR1 as MNHEY and CDR2 as SMNVEV (reference sequence). Trimming at V came to 3 bases and at J to 4 bases, leaving 8 bases not matched to a gene. The DNA of the CDR3 is TGTGCCAGCAGTTTGTCCCGGGGGGGACGTTACAATGAGCAGTTCTTC. It is translated as CASSLSRGGRYNEQFF.

V usage is TRBV5-1 and J usage is TRBJ1-3; D unclear. The V gene lost 0 bases and the J gene lost 0 bases, with 13 bases spanning the gap. This CDR3 is 17 amino acids long. CDR1 is SGHRS, CDR2 YFSETQ, per germline. This CDR3 reads CASSLGSSRNSGNTIYF. CDR3 in DNA: TGCGCCAGCAGCTTGGGGTCTTCCAGGAACTCTGGAAACACCATATATTTT.

This clone was recorded only once. The chain has TRBV18 and TRBJ2-7; 11 bases are a match to TRBD2. Trimming cost V 3 bases and J 2 bases; bases outside gene matches: 6. The germline V gene encodes CDR1 KGHSH and CDR2 LQKENI. The CDR3 is made up of 16 amino acids. As DNA, the CDR3 is TGTGCCAGCTCACCGCGCCTAGCGGGGGGCCCCTACGAGCAGTACTTC. Protein sequence: CASSPRLAGGPYEQYF.

The chain has TRBV5-1 and TRBJ1-4, with D perhaps matching TRBD1 (6 bases). V was cut by 3 bases and J by 8 bases, with 14 bases left in between. In germline, CDR1 is SGHRS, CDR2 YFSETQ. CDR3 length: 14 residues. Here the CDR3 reads CASSWGGSGEKLFF. In DNA, the CDR3 is TGCGCCAGCAGCTGGGGGGGCAGTGGAGAAAAACTGTTTTTT.

This clone was counted a few times. This sequence joins TRBV2 and TRBJ2-2, with D unresolved. Trimming took off 7 bases at V and 4 bases at J, with 10 bases between the two ends. Germline values: CDR1 SNHLY, CDR2 FYNNEI. The CDR3 covers 13 residues. CDR3 DNA: TGTGCCAGCAATGTCTACAGCACCGGGGAGCTGTTTTTT. Translated, it gives CASNVYSTGELFF.

The gene calls are TRBV5-1 and TRBJ1-4; D perhaps matches TRBD1 (6 bases). From germline, CDR1 is SGHRS and CDR2 YFSETQ. The CDR3 consists of 15 residues. Trimming pared 0 bases from V and 3 bases from J, leaving 9 bases between. The CDR3 loop is CASSLGGLPNEKLFF. CDR3 DNA: TGCGCCAGCAGCTTGGGGGGGCTTCCTAATGAAAAACTGTTTTTT.

The chain has TRBV4-2 and TRBJ2-7, with 11 bases lining up with TRBD2. CDR1 is LGHNA and CDR2 is YNFKEQ in the germline V gene. The V segment lost 0 bases and the J segment 2 bases; nucleotides outside the gene matches: 3. The CDR3 loop spans 16 amino acids. DNA of the CDR3: TGTGCCAGCAGCCAAGATTTTAGCGGGGGGGCCTACGAGCAGTACTTC. Translation: CASSQDFSGGAYEQYF.

A word on this clone: Other DNA sequences in the same sample also yield this CDR3. The J gene is TRBJ1-5, the V gene TRBV6-5; 9 bases fit TRBD1. V shed 5 bases, J shed 3 bases, and the junction held 5 bases outside the gene matches. Germline CDR1 and CDR2: MNHEY and SVGAGI. CDR3 size: 15 residues. The CDR3 spells CASSRQGGLNQPQHF. Written as DNA, the CDR3 is TGTGCCAGCAGTCGACAGGGGGGCCTCAATCAGCCCCAGCATTTT.

The gene calls are TRBV12-5 and TRBJ2-7; 9 bases match TRBD2. The V gene's germline CDR1 is LGHNT and CDR2 FRNRAP. CDR3 length: 15 amino acids. The ends lost 7 bases at V and 3 bases at J; junction bases unmatched: 10. The CDR3 sequence is CASALSGGNLYEQYF. For the CDR3, the DNA is TGTGCTAGTGCCCTGAGCGGGGGGAACCTCTACGAGCAGTACTTC.

The rearrangement uses TRBV6-1 and TRBJ1-5; D might be TRBD1 (5 bases). CDR1 is MNHNS, CDR2 SASEGT, per germline. The CDR3 has 16 residues. V lost 0 bases, J lost 6 bases, and 15 bases lay in between. CDR3 region: CASSEARPGWGQPQHF. The CDR3 DNA reads as TGTGCCAGCAGTGAAGCGCGACCAGGGTGGGGTCAGCCCCAGCATTTT.

J is TRBJ2-1 and V is TRBV18; perhaps TRBD2 as D (5 bases). This CDR3 is built from 14 residues. Trimming removed 7 bases from V and 8 bases from J, with 18 bases in between. Germline V CDR1 and CDR2: KGHSH, LQKENI. Written as DNA, the CDR3 is TGTGCCAGCTTCACCAGGCTAGCTGGGGATGAGCAGTTCTTC. It encodes CASFTRLAGDEQFF.